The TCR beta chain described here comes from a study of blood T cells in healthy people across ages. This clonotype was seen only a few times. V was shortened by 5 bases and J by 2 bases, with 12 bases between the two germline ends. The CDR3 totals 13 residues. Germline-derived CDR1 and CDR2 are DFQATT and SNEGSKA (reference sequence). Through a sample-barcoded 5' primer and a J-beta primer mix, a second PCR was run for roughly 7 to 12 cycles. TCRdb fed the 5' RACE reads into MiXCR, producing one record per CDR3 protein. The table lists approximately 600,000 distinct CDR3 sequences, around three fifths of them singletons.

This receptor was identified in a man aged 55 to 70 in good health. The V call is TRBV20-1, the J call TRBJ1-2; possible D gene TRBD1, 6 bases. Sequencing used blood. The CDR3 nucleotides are TGCAGTGCTCCACAGGGAGTAAACTATGGCTACACCTTC. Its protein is CSAPQGVNYGYTF.